The sequence of this TCR beta chain was determined in a study of blood T cell repertoires in COVID-19. Study summary: Acute-phase and convalescent COVID-19 samples originated in the United States, Italy and Spain. Nucleic acid was either cDNA or gDNA, and it came from T cells, B-cell-depleted T cells, or PBMCs.

CDR1 MRHNA and CDR2 SNTAGT come from the germline V gene. The CDR3 consists of 15 residues. After removal of 8 bases from V and 9 bases from J, the junction contained 14 bases not matched to a gene. As originally analysed: Estimation of nucleated cell counts relied on the amplification of reference gene primers. This table comes from immunoSEQ multiplex PCR, and its TCRdb copy is limited to in-frame clones, with some not included. V, J and clone size derive from that table, while D and trimming were established from the DNA sequence. The sample shows tens of thousands of clones, over 75% of them seen only once.

The chain has TRBV6-4 and TRBJ2-2; 8 nucleotides agree with TRBD1. The sequencing sample was made of peripheral blood. The clonotype comes from a human donor in a cohort sampled during active COVID-19. CDR3 region: CASEQDRGLPRELFF. In DNA form, the CDR3 reads TGTGCCAGCGAACAAGACAGGGGACTCCCCCGGGAGCTGTTTTTT.